This entry lists 9 T cell receptor beta chains sequenced from one sample in a study of blood T cell repertoires in COVID-19. Clones were sequenced by immunoSEQ multiplex PCR, and TCRdb holds only the in-frame ones, with some missing. The sample carries fewer than 100,000 clones, 70% to 90% recorded once. The sample was peripheral blood. The receptors derive from a man between 70 and 80 years old with acute or convalescent COVID-19.

This clone was found once. The genes are TRBV6-5 and TRBJ2-2; D is perhaps TRBD2 (6 bases). This CDR3 is 12 amino acids long. Germline V lookup: CDR1 MNHEY, CDR2 SVGAGI. The V end was cut by 4 bases, the J end by 13 bases, with 13 bases between. The CDR3 region is CASSSPQRALFF. In DNA form, the CDR3 reads TGTGCCAGCAGTTCCCCCCAGCGGGCGCTGTTTTTT.

This clone was seen more than once but under ten times. The J gene is TRBJ1-2, the V gene TRBV27; tentatively, D is TRBD1 (5 bases). The CDR3 totals 15 residues. Germline lookup yields CDR1 MNHEY and CDR2 SMNVEV (reference sequence). V lost 1 base, J lost 4 bases, and 13 bases lay in between. The CDR3, as DNA: TGTGCCAGCAGTTTATACGGGGGTAGGAGCTATGGCTACACCTTC. It is translated as CASSLYGGRSYGYTF.

The chain has TRBV6-5 and TRBJ1-1, with no clear D. The germline gives CDR1 MNHEY, CDR2 SVGAGI. With 5 bases removed from V and 4 bases from J, the gap between germline ends came to 11 bases. CDR3 size: 13 residues. DNA for the CDR3: TGTGCCAGCAGTACTTTGAGTACCACTGAAGCTTTCTTT. Translated, it gives CASSTLSTTEAFF.

A remark on this clone: One junction end does not reproduce the germline sequence, and a read error may be involved. The chain uses TRBV7-7 and TRBJ2-2; the D gene is possibly TRBD2 (5 bases). Germline V gene lookup returns CDR1 SSHAT and CDR2 FNYEAQ (reference sequence). CDR3 length: 14 residues. The CDR3 region is CASSPGIHTGELFF. The DNA of the CDR3 is TGTGCTAGCAGCCCCGGGATTCACACCGGGGAGCTGTTTTTT.

V and J are TRBV9 and TRBJ1-1, with TRBD1 identical over 7 bases. This CDR3 spans 13 amino acids. CDR1 is SGDLS and CDR2 is YYNGEE in the germline V gene. After removal of 4 bases from V and 5 bases from J, the junction contained 5 bases not matched to a gene. The CDR3 sequence: CASSQGVKTEAFF. The CDR3 DNA sequence: TGTGCCAGCAGCCAGGGGGTTAAGACTGAAGCTTTCTTT.

The chain has TRBV6-5 and TRBJ1-3, with D unclear. V was trimmed by 6 bases and J by 4 bases, leaving 7 bases between them. CDR3 length: 12 residues. CDR1 is MNHEY and CDR2 is SVGAGI in the germline V gene. The chain's CDR3 is CASRVGGNTIYF. Here the CDR3 DNA reads TGTGCCAGCAGAGTGGGCGGAAACACCATATATTTT.

This clone came up once. The chain carries TRBV3-1 (or the pseudogene TRBV3-2) and TRBJ2-1, with a tentative D call TRBD2 (5 bases). Germline CDR1 and CDR2: LGHDT and YNNKEL (reference sequence). Trimming left V 3 bases short and J 9 bases short, with 12 bases between. This CDR3 has 13 residues. In nucleotides, the CDR3 is TGTGCCAGCAGCCAGAAAGAGGGCTCTGAGCAGTTCTTC. Protein sequence: CASSQKEGSEQFF.

This clone was seen more than once but under ten times. J is TRBJ1-2 and V is TRBV5-1, with a possible D match to TRBD1 (6 bases). In germline, CDR1 is SGHRS, CDR2 YFSETQ. The CDR3 contains 15 residues. V dropped 1 base and J dropped 10 bases, with 20 bases sitting between them. CDR3 in DNA: TGCGCCAGCAGCTTGTCCGGGTTACAGGGACGTGACTACACCTTC. It is translated as CASSLSGLQGRDYTF.

The chain recombines TRBV2 with TRBJ1-1, with TRBD1 matching over 9 bases. The CDR3 has 14 residues. The germline V gene encodes CDR1 SNHLY and CDR2 FYNNEI. V was pared by 5 bases and J by 7 bases, with 8 bases of the junction left unmatched. The CDR3 nucleotides read TGTGCCAGCAGTAACCGGGACAGGGCCGGTGAAGCTTTCTTT. Translated: CASSNRDRAGEAFF.